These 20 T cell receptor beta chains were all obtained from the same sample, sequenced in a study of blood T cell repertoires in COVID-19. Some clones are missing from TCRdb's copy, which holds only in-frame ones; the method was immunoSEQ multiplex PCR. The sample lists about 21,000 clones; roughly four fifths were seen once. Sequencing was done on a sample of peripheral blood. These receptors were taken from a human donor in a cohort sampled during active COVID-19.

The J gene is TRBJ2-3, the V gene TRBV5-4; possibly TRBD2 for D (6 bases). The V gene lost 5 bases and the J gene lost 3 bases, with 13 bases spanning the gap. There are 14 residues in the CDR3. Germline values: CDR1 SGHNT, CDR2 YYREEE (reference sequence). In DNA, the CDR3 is TGTGCCAGCAGTTCCGGGACTCTTACAGATACGCAGTATTTT. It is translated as CASSSGTLTDTQYF.

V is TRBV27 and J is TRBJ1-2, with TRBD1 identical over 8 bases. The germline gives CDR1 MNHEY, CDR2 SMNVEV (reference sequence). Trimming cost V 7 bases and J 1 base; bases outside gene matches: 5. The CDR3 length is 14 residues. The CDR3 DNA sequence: TGTGCCAGCACCCGGACAGGGAGTAACTATGGCTACACCTTC. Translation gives CASTRTGSNYGYTF.

The CDR3 spells CASSYATVSGNTIYF. The DNA of the CDR3 is TGTGCCAGCAGTTACGCGACAGTATCTGGAAACACCATATATTTT. The chain is built from TRBV6-6 and TRBJ1-3; perhaps TRBD1 as D (5 bases). This CDR3 is 15 amino acids long. Trimming shortened V by 2 bases and J by 1 base, and 9 bases separated the two germline ends. Germline CDR1 and CDR2: MNHNY and SVGAGI (reference sequence).

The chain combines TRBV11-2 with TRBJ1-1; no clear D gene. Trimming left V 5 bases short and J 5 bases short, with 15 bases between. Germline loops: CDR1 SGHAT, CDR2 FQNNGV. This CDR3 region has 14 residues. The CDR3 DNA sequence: TGTGCCAGCAGCCCACCATCGAGTAGTACTGAAGCTTTCTTT. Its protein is CASSPPSSSTEAFF.

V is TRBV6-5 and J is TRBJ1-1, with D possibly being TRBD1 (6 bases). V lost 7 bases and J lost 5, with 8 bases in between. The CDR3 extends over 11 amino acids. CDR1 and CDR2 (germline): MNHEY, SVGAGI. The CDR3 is CASTGETEAFF. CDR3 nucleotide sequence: TGTGCCAGCACAGGGGAGACTGAAGCTTTCTTT.

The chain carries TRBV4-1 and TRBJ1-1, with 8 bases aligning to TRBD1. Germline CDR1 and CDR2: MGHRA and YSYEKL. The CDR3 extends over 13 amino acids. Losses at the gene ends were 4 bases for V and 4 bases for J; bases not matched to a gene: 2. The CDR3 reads CASSPTGGTEAFF. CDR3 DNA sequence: TGCGCCAGCAGCCCCACAGGGGGCACTGAAGCTTTCTTT.

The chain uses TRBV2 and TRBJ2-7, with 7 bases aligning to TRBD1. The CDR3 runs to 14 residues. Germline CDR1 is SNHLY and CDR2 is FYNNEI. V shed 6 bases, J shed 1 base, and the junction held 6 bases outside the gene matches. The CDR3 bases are TGTGCCAGCAGCAGACAGGGTGCATCCTACGAGCAGTACTTC. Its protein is CASSRQGASYEQYF.

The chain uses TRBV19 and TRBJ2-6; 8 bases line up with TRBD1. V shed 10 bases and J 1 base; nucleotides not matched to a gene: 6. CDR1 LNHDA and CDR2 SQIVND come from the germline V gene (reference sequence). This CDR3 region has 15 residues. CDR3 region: CATWDRSSGANVLTF. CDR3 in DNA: TGTGCCACCTGGGACAGGAGTTCTGGGGCCAACGTCCTGACTTTC.

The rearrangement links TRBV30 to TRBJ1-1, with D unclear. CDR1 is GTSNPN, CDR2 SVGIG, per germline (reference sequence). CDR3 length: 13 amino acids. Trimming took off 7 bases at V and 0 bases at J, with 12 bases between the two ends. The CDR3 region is CASRANMNTEAFF. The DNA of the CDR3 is TGTGCCTCGAGGGCAAACATGAACACTGAAGCTTTCTTT.

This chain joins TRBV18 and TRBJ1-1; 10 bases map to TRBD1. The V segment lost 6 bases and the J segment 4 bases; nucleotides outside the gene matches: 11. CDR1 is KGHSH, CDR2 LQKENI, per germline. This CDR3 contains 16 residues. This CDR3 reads CASSLNRQGASTEAFF. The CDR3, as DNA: TGTGCCAGCTCCCTAAATAGACAGGGGGCGAGCACTGAAGCTTTCTTT.

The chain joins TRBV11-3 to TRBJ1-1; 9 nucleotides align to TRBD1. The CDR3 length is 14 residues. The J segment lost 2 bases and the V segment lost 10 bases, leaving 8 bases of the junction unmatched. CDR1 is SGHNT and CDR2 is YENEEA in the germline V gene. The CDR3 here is CATDPDRGNTEAFF. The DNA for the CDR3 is TGTGCCACCGACCCGGACAGGGGCAACACTGAAGCTTTCTTT. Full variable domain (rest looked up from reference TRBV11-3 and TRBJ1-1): EAGVVQSPRYKIIEKKQPVAFWCNPISGHNTLYWYLQNLGQGPELLIRYENEEAVDDSQLPKDRFSAERLKGVDSTLKIQPAELGDSAVYLCATDPDRGNTEAFFGQGTRLTVV.

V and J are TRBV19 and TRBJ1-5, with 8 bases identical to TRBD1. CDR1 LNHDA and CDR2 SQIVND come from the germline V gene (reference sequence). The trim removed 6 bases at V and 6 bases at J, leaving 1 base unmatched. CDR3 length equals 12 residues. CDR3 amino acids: CASSTGGQPQHF. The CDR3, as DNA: TGTGCCAGTAGCACAGGGGGTCAGCCCCAGCATTTT.

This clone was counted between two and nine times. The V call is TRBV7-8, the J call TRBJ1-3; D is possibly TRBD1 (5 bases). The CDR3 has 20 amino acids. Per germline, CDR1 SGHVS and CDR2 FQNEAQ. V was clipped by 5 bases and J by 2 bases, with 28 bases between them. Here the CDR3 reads CASSPLKVAGYTIAGNTIYF. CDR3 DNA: TGTGCCAGCAGCCCACTAAAGGTGGCAGGGTACACGATCGCTGGAAACACCATATATTTT. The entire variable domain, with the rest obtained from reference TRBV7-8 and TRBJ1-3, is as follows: GAGVSQSPRYKVAKRGQDVALRCDPISGHVSLFWYQQALGQGPEFLTYFQNEAQLDKSGLPSDRFFAERPEGSVSTLKIQRTQQEDSAVYLCASSPLKVAGYTIAGNTIYFGEGSWLTVV.

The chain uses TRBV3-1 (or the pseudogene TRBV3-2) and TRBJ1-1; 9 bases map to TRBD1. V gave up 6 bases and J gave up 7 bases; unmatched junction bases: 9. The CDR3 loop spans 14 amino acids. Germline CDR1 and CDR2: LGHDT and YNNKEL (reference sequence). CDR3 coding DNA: TGTGCCAGCAGACAGGGACAGGGTCCCTTTGAAGCTTTCTTT. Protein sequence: CASRQGQGPFEAFF.

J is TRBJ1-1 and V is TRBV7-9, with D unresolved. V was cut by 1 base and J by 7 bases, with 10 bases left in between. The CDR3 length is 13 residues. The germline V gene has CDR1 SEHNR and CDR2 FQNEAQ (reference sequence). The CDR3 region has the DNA TGTGCCAGCAGCTTAGAGTCTCGGTTTGAAGCTTTCTTT. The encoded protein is CASSLESRFEAFF. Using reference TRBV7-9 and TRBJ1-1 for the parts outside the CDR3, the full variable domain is DTGVSQNPRHKITKRGQNVTFRCDPISEHNRLYWYRQTLGQGPEFLTYFQNEAQLEKSRLLSDRFSAERPKGSFSTLEIQRTEQGDSAMYLCASSLESRFEAFFGQGTRLTVV.

The CDR3 region is CASSYLLAGDNEQFF. The CDR3 DNA reads as TGTGCCAGCAGTTACCTTCTAGCGGGGGACAATGAGCAGTTCTTC. The chain carries TRBV6-6 and TRBJ2-1; 10 bases align to TRBD2. J lost 5 bases, V lost 2 bases, and 3 bases had no gene match. The CDR3 contains 15 residues. The V gene's germline CDR1 is MNHNY and CDR2 SVGAGI (reference sequence).

In nucleotides, the CDR3 is TGTGCCACCAGTGATTTGCGGTTCGCAGGGGTAGAGACCCAGTACTTC. This encodes CATSDLRFAGVETQYF. The V gene is TRBV24-1, the J gene TRBJ2-5; possible D gene TRBD1, 6 bases. Trimming shortened V by 0 bases and J by 4 bases, and 14 bases separated the two germline ends. The germline V gene has CDR1 KGHDR and CDR2 SFDVKD. The CDR3 sequence is 16 residues long.

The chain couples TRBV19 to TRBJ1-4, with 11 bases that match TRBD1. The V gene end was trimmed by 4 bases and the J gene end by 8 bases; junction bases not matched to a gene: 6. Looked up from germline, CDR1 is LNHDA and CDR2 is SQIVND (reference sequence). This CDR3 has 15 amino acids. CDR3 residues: CASSTPGQGDEKLFF. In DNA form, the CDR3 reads TGTGCCAGTAGTACCCCGGGACAGGGGGACGAAAAACTGTTTTTT. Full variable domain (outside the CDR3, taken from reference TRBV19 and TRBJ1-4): DGGITQSPKYLFRKEGQNVTLSCEQNLNHDAMYWYRQDPGQGLRLIYYSQIVNDFQKGDIAEGYSVSREKKESFPLTVTSAQKNPTAFYLCASSTPGQGDEKLFFGSGTQLSVL.

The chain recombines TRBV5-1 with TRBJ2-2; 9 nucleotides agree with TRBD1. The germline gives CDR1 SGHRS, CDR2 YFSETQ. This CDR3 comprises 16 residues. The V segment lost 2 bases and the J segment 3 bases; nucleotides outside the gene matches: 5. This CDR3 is CASSFGQGRYTGELFF. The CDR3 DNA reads TGCGCCAGCAGCTTTGGACAGGGGAGGTACACCGGGGAGCTGTTTTTT.

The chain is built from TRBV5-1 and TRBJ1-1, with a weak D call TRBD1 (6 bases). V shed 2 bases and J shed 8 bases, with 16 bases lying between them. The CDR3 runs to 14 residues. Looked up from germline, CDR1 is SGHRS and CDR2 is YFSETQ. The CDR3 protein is CASSLIAGGQEAFF. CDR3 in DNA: TGCGCCAGCAGCTTAATTGCGGGGGGGCAAGAAGCTTTCTTT.